This TCR beta chain was sequenced in a study of blood T cells in healthy people across ages. Study-level points and caveats: When one million T cells were used, diversity estimates were thought to be underestimates. Strongly correlated with naive T cell percentage was TCR beta diversity.

The CDR3 contains 13 residues. Germline CDR1 reads MNHEY; CDR2 reads SVGAGI. V dropped 0 bases and J dropped 8 bases, with 10 bases sitting between them. Using a J-beta primer mix together with a sample-barcoded 5' primer, a second PCR was run for 7 to 11 cycles. From the 5' RACE reads, TCRdb called clonotypes with MiXCR, one entry per CDR3 protein. In the table there are fewer than 800,000 distinct CDR3 sequences, approximately 30% of which are singletons. This clonotype was picked up many times. Its specificity is not known. This TCR was recovered from a woman of 80 years or more in good health. The chain is built from TRBV6-5 and TRBJ1-1, with TRBD1 as a possible D gene (5 bases). The sequencing sample was made of blood. The CDR3 loop is CASSYSTGGEAFF. CDR3 nucleotide sequence: TGTGCCAGCAGTTACTCGACGGGGGGGGAAGCTTTCTTT.